This record concerns one TCR beta chain sequence. The germline V and J ends were trimmed by 5 bases and 7 bases, with 8 bases remaining between them. The CDR3 runs to 12 residues. Per the germline V gene, CDR1 is LNHDA and CDR2 is SQIVND (reference sequence). The participants were between roughly 18 and 100 years old and came from about two dozen US areas. This entry belongs to a study of blood T cell repertoires in COVID-19. TCRdb's copy holds only in-frame clones and misses some; the assay was immunoSEQ multiplex PCR. The profile shows 360,000 or so clones, roughly 91% of them singletons. What was sequenced was PBMCs or T cells enriched from blood (not recorded which). The TCR comes from a woman in her twenties or thirties who had recovered from COVID-19. The chain couples TRBV19 to TRBJ2-2, with D uncertain. CDR3 residues: CASSPGYGELFF. CDR3 DNA: TGTGCCAGTAGTCCAGGATACGGGGAGCTGTTTTTT. The variable domain in full, completed from reference TRBV19 and TRBJ2-2, reads DGGITQSPKYLFRKEGQNVTLSCEQNLNHDAMYWYRQDPGQGLRLIYYSQIVNDFQKGDIAEGYSVSREKKESFPLTVTSAQKNPTAFYLCASSPGYGELFFGEGSRLTVL.